The 22 T cell receptor beta chains below were found in one sample sequenced in a study of spatial heterogeneity in lung cancer. Regarding the study as a whole: Tracking of tumor mutation counts was seen in expanded intratumoral alpha and beta TCR counts.

A single record per CDR3 protein comes from TCRdb applying MiXCR to the 5' RACE reads. The sample has 15,000 to 20,000 distinct CDR3 sequences, 4.5% to 7% seen once. Their cognate antigens are unknown. Time point specified: sample taken at primary tumor resection. Sequencing used lung tumor tissue, obtained at surgery. These receptors were obtained from a female donor with early-stage non-small cell lung cancer.

Many counts were recorded for this clonotype. The J gene is TRBJ2-5, the V gene TRBV28; 12 bases agree with TRBD2. Germline lookup yields CDR1 MDHEN and CDR2 SYDVKM. The CDR3 runs 13 residues. In DNA form, the CDR3 reads TGTGCTTCTAGCGGGGGGGGAGGAAAGACCCAGTACTTC. It yields the protein CASSGGGGKTQYF.

This sequence joins TRBV5-1 and TRBJ2-2, with TRBD2 matching over 12 bases. Germline V CDR1 and CDR2: SGHRS, YFSETQ. The CDR3 extends over 19 amino acids. Trimming removed 0 bases from V and 6 bases from J; junction bases left unmatched: 12. CDR3 DNA: TGCGCCAGCAGCTTGGAGGTTGGTAGCGGACTAGCGGGACCCGGGGAGCTGTTTTTT. Translating it yields CASSLEVGSGLAGPGELFF. The whole variable domain, filled in from reference TRBV5-1 and TRBJ2-2, reads KAGVTQTPRYLIKTRGQQVTLSCSPISGHRSVSWYQQTPGQGLQFLFEYFSETQRNKGNFPGRFSGRQFSNSRSEMNVSTLELGDSALYLCASSLEVGSGLAGPGELFFGEGSRLTVL.

This clonotype came up many times. This sequence joins TRBV19 and TRBJ1-2; 7 bases are a match to TRBD1. The CDR3 totals 14 residues. Germline V CDR1 and CDR2: LNHDA, SQIVND (reference sequence). V was pared by 4 bases and J by 3 bases, with 5 bases of the junction left unmatched. CDR3 DNA: TGTGCCAGTAGTAAAAGACAGGGAGACTATGGCTACACCTTC. It is translated as CASSKRQGDYGYTF.

This clonotype came up a few times. The chain has TRBV27 and TRBJ1-3; no clear D gene. CDR3 length: 15 amino acids. Deletions cut 2 bases from V and 4 bases from J, with 12 bases between. Germline loops: CDR1 MNHEY, CDR2 SMNVEV (reference sequence). The CDR3: CASSLRGTGGNTIYF. In DNA form, the CDR3 reads TGTGCCAGCAGTTTACGGGGAACGGGCGGAAACACCATATATTTT.

The table lists this clonotype with a few counts. The DNA for the CDR3 is TGTGCCAGCAGAGGGAGTAGCGGGAGGCCCGGCCCCGAGCAGTACTTC. It codes for CASRGSSGRPGPEQYF. V gene TRBV6-6 combines with J gene TRBJ2-7; 10 bases are a match to TRBD2. Trimming took 6 bases from V and 6 from J; bases not matched to a gene: 14. CDR1 is MNHNY and CDR2 is SVGAGI in the germline V gene (reference sequence). CDR3 size: 16 residues.

In its sample, this clonotype was seen many times. This chain links TRBV10-3 with TRBJ2-4, with TRBD2 matching over 9 bases. With V trimmed by 8 bases and J by 4 bases, 9 bases remained unmatched. There are 15 residues in the CDR3. In germline, CDR1 is ENHRY, CDR2 SYGVKD. The CDR3 loop reads CAISAASGTKNIQYF. The CDR3 DNA reads TGTGCCATCTCGGCTGCTAGCGGGACAAAAAACATTCAGTACTTC.

The sample holds many counts of this clonotype. The chain recombines TRBV20-1 with TRBJ2-4; 16 bases match TRBD2. Per germline, CDR1 DFQATT and CDR2 SNEGSKA (reference sequence). The length of the CDR3 is 17 residues. V lost 5 bases to trimming and J lost 3 bases; unmatched junction nucleotides: 7. The CDR3 DNA reads as TGCAGTGCTTCGGGACTAGCGGGAGGGCTGGGCAAAAACATTCAGTACTTC. Amino acid sequence: CSASGLAGGLGKNIQYF.

This clonotype has a count of ten or more. V gene TRBV20-1 combines with J gene TRBJ2-5; 13 nucleotides line up with TRBD2. With V trimmed by 6 bases and J by 7 bases, 5 bases remained unmatched. From germline, CDR1 is DFQATT and CDR2 SNEGSKA (reference sequence). The CDR3 extends over 13 amino acids. This CDR3 is CSAGLAGDGTQYF. The DNA of the CDR3 is TGCAGTGCAGGACTAGCGGGAGACGGGACCCAGTACTTC.

This clonotype was observed at least ten times. The chain couples TRBV7-8 to TRBJ2-7; the match to TRBD2 covers 11 bases. The V and J ends lost 5 bases and 0 bases, in that order; junction bases with no gene match: 6. CDR1 SGHVS and CDR2 FQNEAQ come from the germline V gene. CDR3 size: 16 residues. The CDR3 loop is CASSRIAGGISYEQYF. In DNA, the CDR3 is TGTGCCAGCAGCCGAATAGCGGGAGGGATCTCCTACGAGCAGTACTTC.

In its sample, this clonotype was seen many times. The chain recombines TRBV5-4 with TRBJ2-6; D may correspond to TRBD1 or TRBD2 (5 bases each). Between the trimmed V and J ends, which lost 3 bases and 4 bases, there was a span of 14 bases. The CDR3 loop spans 16 amino acids. Per germline, CDR1 SGHNT and CDR2 YYREEE (reference sequence). The DNA for the CDR3 is TGTGCCAGCAGCTCCCCCCCAGGGACCGGGGCCAACGTCCTGACTTTC. Translated, it gives CASSSPPGTGANVLTF.

This clonotype was observed a few times. The chain carries TRBV29-1 and TRBJ2-1; D remains ambiguous. CDR3 length: 10 residues. V lost 5 bases, J lost 6 bases, and 5 bases lay in between. From germline, CDR1 is SQVTM and CDR2 ANQGSEA. The CDR3 sequence is CSVSVNEQFF. The CDR3, as DNA: TGCAGCGTTTCGGTCAATGAGCAGTTCTTC.

This clonotype ranks as medium-sized. This rearrangement joins TRBV28 to TRBJ2-7, with 12 bases matching TRBD1. V trimming: 8 bases; J trimming: 6 bases; junction bases outside the gene matches: 5. The CDR3 has 13 amino acids. Germline V gene data show CDR1 as MDHEN and CDR2 as SYDVKM. CDR3 DNA: TGTGCCAGCGGGACAGGGGGCTCTTCCGAGCAGTACTTC. Its protein is CASGTGGSSEQYF.

This clonotype was counted a few times. The rearrangement uses TRBV7-3 and TRBJ2-7; 10 bases line up with TRBD2. Germline CDR1 and CDR2: SGHTA and FQGTGA. V trimming: 5 bases; J trimming: 6 bases; junction bases outside the gene matches: 7. The CDR3 is made up of 14 amino acids. CDR3 in amino acids: CASSPTAGGAEQYF. As DNA, the CDR3 is TGTGCCAGCAGCCCTACAGCGGGAGGGGCCGAGCAGTACTTC.

This clonotype has a count of ten or more. This chain uses TRBV20-1 with TRBJ2-7; 9 bases align to TRBD1. The CDR3 is made up of 16 amino acids. The germline gives CDR1 DFQATT, CDR2 SNEGSKA (reference sequence). The junction had 13 bases not matched to a gene; V was cut back by 3 bases and J by 4 bases. In DNA form, the CDR3 reads TGCAGTGCTAGCCCCGGGACAGGGCCTTTAACTTACGAGCAGTACTTC. This codes for CSASPGTGPLTYEQYF.

The sample holds many counts of this clonotype. The chain recombines TRBV5-1 with TRBJ2-1; D is uncertain. There are 16 residues in the CDR3. Per germline, CDR1 SGHRS and CDR2 YFSETQ. The V gene lost 4 bases and the J gene lost 3 bases, with 17 bases spanning the gap. This CDR3 reads CASSLYGPRGYNEQFF. CDR3 DNA: TGCGCCAGCAGCCTCTACGGACCCCGCGGCTACAATGAGCAGTTCTTC. Using reference TRBV5-1 and TRBJ2-1 for the parts outside the CDR3, the full variable domain is KAGVTQTPRYLIKTRGQQVTLSCSPISGHRSVSWYQQTPGQGLQFLFEYFSETQRNKGNFPGRFSGRQFSNSRSEMNVSTLELGDSALYLCASSLYGPRGYNEQFFGPGTRLTVL.

A word on this clonotype: An end of the junction does not agree with germline; a read error may underlie this. J is TRBJ2-1 and V is TRBV7-7; 12 bases agree with TRBD2. This CDR3 is built from 14 residues. CDR1 and CDR2 (germline): SSHAT, FNYEAQ (reference sequence). The DNA for the CDR3 is TGTGCTAGCAGCTTAGGGACTAGCGGGTATGAGCAGTTCTTC. The encoded protein is CASSLGTSGYEQFF.

This clonotype was seen ten or more times. The chain is built from TRBV3-1 and TRBJ2-1, with TRBD2 matching 12 bases. CDR3 length: 19 amino acids. Germline V gives CDR1 LGHDT, CDR2 YNNKEL (reference sequence). J lost 0 bases, V lost 6 bases, and 12 bases had no gene match. The CDR3 DNA reads as TGTGCCAGCAGACCCGGACTAGCGGGACTCAGTAGCTCCTACAATGAGCAGTTCTTC. This codes for CASRPGLAGLSSSYNEQFF.

In this sample, this clonotype turned up a few times. The gene calls are TRBV12-3 or TRBV12-4 and TRBJ2-3; D gene ambiguous. The CDR3 totals 12 residues. V lost 4 bases and J lost 9, with 11 bases in between. The CDR3 protein is CASSSISRTQYF. For the CDR3, the DNA is TGTGCCAGCAGTTCGATATCCAGAACGCAGTATTTT.

This clonotype appeared many times. The V and J genes are TRBV29-1 and TRBJ2-7, with a tentative D call TRBD1 (7 bases). There are 14 residues in the CDR3. Looked up from germline, CDR1 is SQVTM and CDR2 is ANQGSEA. Deletions cut 7 bases from V and 6 bases from J, with 22 bases between. The CDR3 nucleotides are TGCAGCGCCGGGGGTGGAGGAACAGGGGCCGAGCAGTACTTC. Protein: CSAGGGGTGAEQYF.

This clonotype was counted only a few times. CDR3 region: CSVEDWDSQNGYNEQFF. In DNA, the CDR3 is TGCAGCGTTGAAGATTGGGACAGCCAAAACGGATACAATGAGCAGTTCTTC. The rearrangement uses TRBV29-1 and TRBJ2-1; 7 bases are a match to TRBD1. CDR3 length: 17 amino acids. The V gene's germline CDR1 is SQVTM and CDR2 ANQGSEA. Losses at the gene ends were 0 bases for V and 4 bases for J; bases not matched to a gene: 12.

Judged by abundance, this clonotype is medium-sized. This chain links TRBV30 with TRBJ2-1; 7 nucleotides line up with TRBD2. V lost 8 bases and J lost 8; bases outside the gene matches: 9. This CDR3 has 12 amino acids. Germline CDR1 is GTSNPN and CDR2 is SVGIG (reference sequence). DNA for the CDR3: TGTGCCCTTGGTCGCGGGAGCTATGAGCAGTTCTTC. Its protein is CALGRGSYEQFF. Full variable domain (rest looked up from reference TRBV30 and TRBJ2-1): SQTIHQWPATLVQPVGSPLSLECTVEGTSNPNLYWYRQAAGRGLQLLFYSVGIGQISSEVPQNLSASRPQDRQFILSSKKLLLSDSGFYLCALGRGSYEQFFGPGTRLTVL.

This clonotype was seen ten or more times. V gene TRBV27 combines with J gene TRBJ2-2; 8 bases agree with TRBD2. The V segment lost 1 base and the J segment 6 bases; nucleotides outside the gene matches: 4. Germline V gives CDR1 MNHEY, CDR2 SMNVEV (reference sequence). The CDR3 is 15 amino acids. DNA of the CDR3: TGTGCCAGCAGTTTATTTAGCGGGAAGGCCGGGGAGCTGTTTTTT. Protein sequence: CASSLFSGKAGELFF.